Given below is one TCR beta chain in context. What it recognizes is unknown. Naive CD8 populations comprised CD45RO-negative cells positively selected for CCR7, excluding terminally differentiated effector memory CD45RA+ cells. This record belongs to a study of shared clonotypes between healthy human individuals. Study-wide findings and caveats: Rarefaction curves obtained for sorted subsets showed sequencing incomplete despite large depth.

CDR3 length: 17 amino acids. Germline CDR1 SEHNR, CDR2 FQNEAQ (reference sequence). Trimming cost V 5 bases and J 5 bases; bases outside gene matches: 15. In the study's own analysis: Junction-only sequences without quality scores were provided by ImmunoSEQ, so filtering was different. Sequencing was performed with immunoSEQ multiplex PCR; in TCRdb, only in-frame clones are kept and a portion is missing. V, J and clone size reflect that table, while D and trimming were determined from the DNA. The data hold about 590,000 clones, with around 95% observed a single time. Sequenced: naive CD8+ T cells sorted from blood. The clonotype was recovered from a woman aged 25 to 45 in good health. The J gene is TRBJ2-3, the V gene TRBV7-9, with 8 bases that match TRBD2. This chain's CDR3 is CASSGIRASGYIDTQYF. As DNA, the CDR3 is TGTGCCAGCAGCGGCATCCGGGCTAGCGGGTATATAGATACGCAGTATTTT.